What follows are 2 T cell receptor beta chains derived from one specimen sequenced in a study of T-cell reconstitution after alpha-beta-depleted transplantation in children. Researchers prepared the TCRbeta library using unique molecular identifiers, the study reports. A single record per CDR3 protein comes from TCRdb applying MiXCR to the PCR reads. Of roughly 180,000 distinct CDR3 sequences listed, about 14% are singletons. Sequencing was performed on PBMCs from the stem cell graft donor, taken from the stem cell graft. The origin of the receptors is a human donor who donated a stem cell graft to a child with acute lymphoblastic leukemia.

The sample holds many counts of this clonotype. The V and J genes are TRBV20-1 and TRBJ2-7; 13 nucleotides line up with TRBD2. The CDR3 is 13 residues long. The trim removed 5 bases at V and 7 bases at J, leaving 5 bases unmatched. CDR1 is DFQATT, CDR2 SNEGSKA, per germline (reference sequence). CDR3 protein: CSAWTSGGLEQYF. CDR3 sequence (DNA): TGCAGTGCTTGGACTAGCGGGGGCCTGGAGCAGTACTTC.

This clonotype was detected many times. V usage is TRBV29-1 and J usage is TRBJ1-1; 8 positions match TRBD1. The ends lost 3 bases at V and 1 base at J; junction bases unmatched: 1. CDR3 length equals 13 residues. CDR1 is SQVTM and CDR2 is ANQGSEA in the germline V gene. For the CDR3, the DNA is TGCAGCGTTGACGACAGGGGGAACACTGAAGCTTTCTTT. This codes for CSVDDRGNTEAFF.